This TCR beta chain was identified in a study of Graves' ophthalmopathy and Graves' hyperthyroidism. This clonotype has a count of ten or more. Transcripts of RNA were the source for amplifying TCR beta CDR3 regions. A first-round RT-PCR used HTBI primers, followed by a second-round multiplex PCR. Via MiXCR, TCRdb re-called the multiplex PCR reads, giving one row per CDR3 protein. The sample lists some 350,000 distinct CDR3 sequences, 15% to 20% occurring once. As diagnostic evidence, clinical symptoms, serum thyroxine, TRAb, thyroid ultrasound and orbital computed tomography were relied upon. V lost 6 bases to trimming and J lost 7 bases, with 9 bases between them. This CDR3 is 11 amino acids long.

The J gene is TRBJ1-1, the V gene TRBV12-3 or TRBV12-4; no firm D call. What was sequenced was peripheral blood. This clonotype originated in an adult woman with stable Graves' hyperthyroidism. CDR3 bases: TGTGCCAGCAGCCCCGGGAGTGAAGCTTTCTTT. Translating gives CASSPGSEAFF.